These T cell receptor beta chains were read from a single sample in a study of T-cell reconstitution after alpha-beta-depleted transplantation in children. TCRdb called the PCR reads again in MiXCR, with one record for every CDR3 protein. The table lists about 76,000 distinct CDR3 sequences, roughly 13% of them singletons. This material consisted of PBMCs, mostly from graft donor cells, taken 180 days after TCRalphabeta/CD19-depleted stem cell transplant. Receptors were obtained from a male patient between 2 and 9 years old who had a stem cell transplant for acute lymphoblastic leukemia, so the T cells may come from the graft donor. The conserved cysteine and the conserved F or W are not part of the CDR3 here. The order of the fields is V gene, J gene, CDR3 protein.

V: TRBV28; J: TRBJ1-1; CDR3: ASSSRTFRAEAF
V: TRBV12-3/TRBV12-4; J: TRBJ2-5; CDR3: ASSLGAAPQY
V: TRBV11-2; J: TRBJ1-1; CDR3: ASSWDRLNTEAF
V: TRBV12-3/TRBV12-4; J: TRBJ1-5; CDR3: ASSLDDRVNQHQH
V: TRBV20-1; J: TRBJ2-4; CDR3: SASRVGESIQY
V: TRBV5-5; J: TRBJ1-4; CDR3: ASSLGQGVIEKLF
V: TRBV10-3; J: TRBJ1-2; CDR3: AIRTGRIYGDT
V: TRBV6-2/TRBV6-3; J: TRBJ1-2; CDR3: ASRVGDTVVRGYT
V: TRBV27; J: TRBJ2-1; CDR3: ASSLEGHSNNEQF
V: TRBV5-1; J: TRBJ1-1; CDR3: ASSLASMNTEAF
V: TRBV28; J: TRBJ1-4; CDR3: ASSDAGKNEKLF
V: TRBV5-1; J: TRBJ1-4; CDR3: ASSLEGLENEKLF
V: TRBV15; J: TRBJ2-5; CDR3: ATSRGPGSKGTQY
V: TRBV15; J: TRBJ2-5; CDR3: ATSRDWTGRETQY
V: TRBV4-2; J: TRBJ2-2; CDR3: ASSQLYGANTGELF
V: TRBV6-1; J: TRBJ1-6; CDR3: ATGVGGGSPLH
V: TRBV7-2; J: TRBJ2-5; CDR3: ASSLAAGHQETQY
V: TRBV29-1; J: TRBJ2-1; CDR3: SVLAGGHEQF
V: TRBV6-5; J: TRBJ2-7; CDR3: ASSYAGGGPTYEQY
V: TRBV12-3/TRBV12-4; J: TRBJ1-6; CDR3: ASSENSPLH
V: TRBV5-6; J: TRBJ1-1; CDR3: ASSFRGRGGAKAEAF
V: TRBV4-3; J: TRBJ2-5; CDR3: ASSQDTWGETQY
V: TRBV29-1; J: TRBJ1-1; CDR3: SVDRGLGTEAF
V: TRBV20-1; J: TRBJ2-7; CDR3: SARRAEQY
V: TRBV28; J: TRBJ2-3; CDR3: ASSLLGALETDTQY
V: TRBV24-1; J: TRBJ2-3; CDR3: ATSDLTGQGGWTDTQY
V: TRBV12-3/TRBV12-4; J: TRBJ2-2; CDR3: ASSPGLADTGELF
V: TRBV28; J: TRBJ2-5; CDR3: ASSSPGTSGYQETQY
V: TRBV30; J: TRBJ1-1; CDR3: AWSVGVWKNTEAF
V: TRBV19; J: TRBJ2-5; CDR3: ASEGETQY
V: TRBV4-2; J: TRBJ2-7; CDR3: ASSQGPTPRSSYEQY
V: TRBV7-9; J: TRBJ2-7; CDR3: ASSLRRGLTYEQY
V: TRBV7-2; J: TRBJ1-2; CDR3: ASSFGETARGGYT
V: TRBV11-2; J: TRBJ1-5; CDR3: ASSVSGASNQPQH
V: TRBV19; J: TRBJ2-7; CDR3: ASHERGRPYEQY
V: TRBV20-1; J: TRBJ2-3; CDR3: SARDQKRENGTYTQY
V: TRBV6-1; J: TRBJ2-7; CDR3: ATLRGGFHSYEQY
V: TRBV9; J: TRBJ2-7; CDR3: ASSPTTRASYEQY
V: TRBV7-3; J: TRBJ2-1; CDR3: ASSLRPGTSGRSHYNEQF
V: TRBV20-1; J: TRBJ2-3; CDR3: SAPLFSGRADTQY
V: TRBV9; J: TRBJ2-1; CDR3: ASSVEAGARDEQF
V: TRBV20-1; J: TRBJ1-5; CDR3: SARWTGGNQPQH
V: TRBV4-2; J: TRBJ2-5; CDR3: ASSRPGVAETQY
V: TRBV9; J: TRBJ1-6; CDR3: ASSVAGNSPLH
V: TRBV20-1; J: TRBJ1-5; CDR3: SAYRGLNQPQH
V: TRBV28; J: TRBJ1-2; CDR3: ASRTGRGGYT
V: TRBV6-1; J: TRBJ1-2; CDR3: ASSQDRGNYGYT
V: TRBV29-1; J: TRBJ2-5; CDR3: SVVGRTAGETQY
V: TRBV27; J: TRBJ2-5; CDR3: ASGPGGAGETQY
V: TRBV10-1; J: TRBJ2-5; CDR3: ASSESAGRETQY
V: TRBV20-1; J: TRBJ2-7; CDR3: SARDLAGGSGYEQY
V: TRBV7-3; J: TRBJ1-6; CDR3: ASSYDTVVNSPLH